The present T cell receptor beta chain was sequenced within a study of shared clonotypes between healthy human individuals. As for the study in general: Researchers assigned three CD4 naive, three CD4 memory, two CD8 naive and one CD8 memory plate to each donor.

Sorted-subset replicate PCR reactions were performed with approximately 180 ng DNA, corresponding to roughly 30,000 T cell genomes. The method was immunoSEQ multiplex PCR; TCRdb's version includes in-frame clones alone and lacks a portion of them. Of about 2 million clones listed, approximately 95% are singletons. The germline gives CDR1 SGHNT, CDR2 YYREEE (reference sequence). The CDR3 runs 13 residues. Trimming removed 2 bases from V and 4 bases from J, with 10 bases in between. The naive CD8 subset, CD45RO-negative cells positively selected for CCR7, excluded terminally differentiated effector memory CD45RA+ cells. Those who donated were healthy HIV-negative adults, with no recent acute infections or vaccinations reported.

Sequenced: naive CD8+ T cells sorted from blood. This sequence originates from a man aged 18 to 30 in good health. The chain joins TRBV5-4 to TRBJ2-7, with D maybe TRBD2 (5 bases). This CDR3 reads CASSFFSGYEQYF. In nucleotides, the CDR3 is TGTGCCAGCAGCTTTTTTTCGGGGTACGAGCAGTACTTC.